The clone carrying this T cell receptor beta chain has only one observation. Germline V gene data show CDR1 as SGHDT and CDR2 as YYEEEE. After removal of 0 bases from V and 4 bases from J, the junction contained 0 bases not matched to a gene. The CDR3 covers 13 residues. 60 Vbeta and 13 Jbeta primers were used in PCR. Here immunoSEQ multiplex PCR was the method, and the copy in TCRdb shows in-frame clones only, minus some. The sample has approximately 150,000 clones, roughly 74% seen once. The sample is drawn from a study of cytomegalovirus exposure and HLA in healthy donors. At the level of the study: Prior work identified 100 million to 130 million unique TCR beta sequences in 150 million to 200 million T cells.

The specimen sequenced was PBMCs. The chain links TRBV5-6 to TRBJ2-5; the match to TRBD1 covers 7 bases. This clonotype was sampled from a man younger than 35 in good health and CMV-seropositive. CDR3 DNA: TGTGCCAGCAGCTTGGAGGGGGCAGAGACCCAGTACTTC. It is translated as CASSLEGAETQYF.